This TCR beta chain was sequenced during a study of cytomegalovirus exposure and HLA in healthy donors. V was clipped by 0 bases and J by 3 bases; unmatched bases: 13. Germline V CDR1 and CDR2: LGHNA, YSLEER. The CDR3 is 20 amino acids. For this clone: Its cognate antigen is unknown.

Findings of the study overall: When analyzed later, a missense DCLRE1C variant was found to be linked to TCR beta V- and J-gene trimming. A prior analysis recorded that most TCR beta V segments were productive about 90% or about 30% of the time.

The study ran its PCR with 60 Vbeta and 13 Jbeta primers. The table came from immunoSEQ multiplex PCR; TCRdb's copy has only in-frame clones and leaves some out. The sample holds fewer than 200,000 clones, less than 85% seen once. Sequencing was carried out using PBMCs. This clonotype was obtained from a man in his sixties in good health and CMV-seronegative. This chain connects TRBV4-3 to TRBJ2-3, with 12 bases identical to TRBD2. The CDR3 DNA follows: TGCGCCAGCAGCCAAGATAGGACTAGCGGGATGGTGGGGAGGACAGATACGCAGTATTTT. It specifies CASSQDRTSGMVGRTDTQYF.